Detailed here is one T cell receptor (beta chain). Its antigen is unknown. Libraries were prepared by immunoSEQ multiplex PCR; TCRdb keeps only in-frame clonotypes and omits some of them. Here the sample spans about 9,200 clones, more than 75% being singletons. This sample was included in a study of T cell clones after liver transplantation. Study overall: Without induction therapy, subjects received standard immunosuppression until 12-24 months post-transplant.

The CDR3 has 15 residues. Per the germline V gene, CDR1 is MNHNS and CDR2 is SASEGT. V shed 5 bases, J shed 8 bases, and the junction held 11 bases outside the gene matches. Study-wide findings and caveats: Circulating graft-donor-reactive CD4 TCRbeta sequences fell significantly post-transplant in 5 of 8 subjects.

The chain has TRBV6-1 and TRBJ1-2; 10 nucleotides align to TRBD1. The sample in question was CD8+ T cells from blood, obtained at the 22-month timepoint. The sequence came from a human patient who received a liver transplant. Some T cells could come from the graft donor. The CDR3 coding sequence is TGTGCCAGCAGTAATCCGGGACAGGGGAATTACGGCTACACCTTC. Translating it yields CASSNPGQGNYGYTF.